This paragraph reports one T cell receptor (beta chain). The record originates from a study of blood T cell repertoires in COVID-19. About the research overall: Acute and convalescent COVID-19 specimens originated in the United States, Italy and Spain.

Cohorts were assigned according to the clinical history that participants reported. The repertoire was sequenced with immunoSEQ multiplex PCR; TCRdb's copy has only in-frame clones and lacks some. The table has a few hundred thousand clones, around 88% seen once; the top ten hold 4.5% to 5.5%. V lost 3 bases and J 4 bases, leaving 21 bases between the germline ends. The germline gives CDR1 GTSNPN, CDR2 SVGIG (reference sequence). This CDR3 has 16 residues. The chain uses TRBV30 and TRBJ1-2, with D perhaps matching TRBD1 (6 bases). The sequenced sample consisted of PBMCs or T cells enriched from blood (not recorded which). This receptor was taken from a woman under 40 who had been exposed to COVID-19. The DNA of the CDR3 is TGTGCCTGGAGGAGATGGGCCAGGGGCTTGGGCTATGGCTACACCTTC. Amino acids: CAWRRWARGLGYGYTF.